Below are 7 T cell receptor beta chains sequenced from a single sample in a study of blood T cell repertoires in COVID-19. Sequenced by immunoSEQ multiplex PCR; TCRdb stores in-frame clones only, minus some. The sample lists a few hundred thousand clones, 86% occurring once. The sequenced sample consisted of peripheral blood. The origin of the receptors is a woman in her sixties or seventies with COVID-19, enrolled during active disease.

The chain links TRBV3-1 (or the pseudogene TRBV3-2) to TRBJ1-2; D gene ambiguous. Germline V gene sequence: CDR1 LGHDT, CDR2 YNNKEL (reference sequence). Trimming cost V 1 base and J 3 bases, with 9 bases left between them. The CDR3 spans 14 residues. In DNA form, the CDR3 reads TGTGCCAGCAGCCAAGGTGTAGACTACTATGGCTACACCTTC. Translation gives CASSQGVDYYGYTF.

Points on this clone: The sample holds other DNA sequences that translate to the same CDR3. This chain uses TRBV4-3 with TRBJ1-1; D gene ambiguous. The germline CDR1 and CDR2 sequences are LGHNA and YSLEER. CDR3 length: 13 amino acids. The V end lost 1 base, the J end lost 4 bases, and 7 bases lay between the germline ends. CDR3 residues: CASSQGSGTEAFF. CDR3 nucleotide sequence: TGCGCCAGCAGCCAAGGATCGGGCACTGAAGCTTTCTTT.

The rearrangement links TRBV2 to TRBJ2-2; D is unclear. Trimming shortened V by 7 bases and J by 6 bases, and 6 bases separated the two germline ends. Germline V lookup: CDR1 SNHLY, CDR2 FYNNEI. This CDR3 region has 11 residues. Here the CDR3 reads CASTYAGELFF. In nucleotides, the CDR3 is TGTGCCAGCACTTATGCCGGGGAGCTGTTTTTT. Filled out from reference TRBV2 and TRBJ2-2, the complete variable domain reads EPEVTQTPSHQVTQMGQEVILRCVPISNHLYFYWYRQILGQKVEFLVSFYNNEISEKSEIFDDQFSVERPDGSNFTLKIRSTKLEDSAMYFCASTYAGELFFGEGSRLTVL.

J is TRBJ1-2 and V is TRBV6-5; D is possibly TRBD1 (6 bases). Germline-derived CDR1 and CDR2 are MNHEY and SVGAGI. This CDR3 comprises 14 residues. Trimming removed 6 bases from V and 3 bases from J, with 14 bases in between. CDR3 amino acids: CASSPTGLDYGYTF. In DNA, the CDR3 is TGTGCCAGCAGCCCCACAGGGTTGGACTATGGCTACACCTTC.

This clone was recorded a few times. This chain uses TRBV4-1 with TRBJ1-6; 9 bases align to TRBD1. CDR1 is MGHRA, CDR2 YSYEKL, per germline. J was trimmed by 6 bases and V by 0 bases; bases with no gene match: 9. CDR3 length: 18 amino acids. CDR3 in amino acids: CASSQDLGQGPINSPLHF. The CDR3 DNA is TGCGCCAGCAGCCAAGATCTGGGACAGGGCCCGATTAATTCACCCCTCCACTTT.

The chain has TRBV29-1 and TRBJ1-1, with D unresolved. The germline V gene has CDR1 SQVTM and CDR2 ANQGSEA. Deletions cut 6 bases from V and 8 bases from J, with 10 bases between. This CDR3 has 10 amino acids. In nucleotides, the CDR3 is TGCAGCGTGCCGGGTAGGGAAGCTTTCTTT. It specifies CSVPGREAFF.

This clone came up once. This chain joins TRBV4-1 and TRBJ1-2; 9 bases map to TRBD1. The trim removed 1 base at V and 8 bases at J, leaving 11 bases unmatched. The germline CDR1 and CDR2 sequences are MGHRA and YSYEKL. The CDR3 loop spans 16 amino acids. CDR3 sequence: CASSQVFDRGAWGYTF. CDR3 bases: TGCGCCAGCAGCCAAGTTTTCGACAGGGGGGCGTGGGGCTACACCTTC.